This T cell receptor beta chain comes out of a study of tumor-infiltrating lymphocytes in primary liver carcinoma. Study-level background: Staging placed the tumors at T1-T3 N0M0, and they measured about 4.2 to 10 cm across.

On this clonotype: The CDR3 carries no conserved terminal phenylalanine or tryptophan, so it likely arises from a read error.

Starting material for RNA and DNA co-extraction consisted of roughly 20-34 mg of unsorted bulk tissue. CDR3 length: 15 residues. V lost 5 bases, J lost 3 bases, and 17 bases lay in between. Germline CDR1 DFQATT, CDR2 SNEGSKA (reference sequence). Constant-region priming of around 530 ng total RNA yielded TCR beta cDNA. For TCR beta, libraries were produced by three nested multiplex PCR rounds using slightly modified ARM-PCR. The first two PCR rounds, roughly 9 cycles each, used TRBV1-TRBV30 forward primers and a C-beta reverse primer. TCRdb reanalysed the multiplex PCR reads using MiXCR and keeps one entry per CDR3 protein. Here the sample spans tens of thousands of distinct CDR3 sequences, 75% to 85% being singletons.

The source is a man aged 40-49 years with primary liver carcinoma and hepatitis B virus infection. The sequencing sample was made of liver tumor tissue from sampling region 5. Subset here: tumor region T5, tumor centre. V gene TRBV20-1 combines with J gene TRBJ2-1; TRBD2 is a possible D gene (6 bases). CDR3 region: CSALGLAEVYNEQFL. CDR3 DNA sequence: TGCAGTGCTTTGGGATTAGCGGAGGTCTACAATGAGCAGTTCCTC.